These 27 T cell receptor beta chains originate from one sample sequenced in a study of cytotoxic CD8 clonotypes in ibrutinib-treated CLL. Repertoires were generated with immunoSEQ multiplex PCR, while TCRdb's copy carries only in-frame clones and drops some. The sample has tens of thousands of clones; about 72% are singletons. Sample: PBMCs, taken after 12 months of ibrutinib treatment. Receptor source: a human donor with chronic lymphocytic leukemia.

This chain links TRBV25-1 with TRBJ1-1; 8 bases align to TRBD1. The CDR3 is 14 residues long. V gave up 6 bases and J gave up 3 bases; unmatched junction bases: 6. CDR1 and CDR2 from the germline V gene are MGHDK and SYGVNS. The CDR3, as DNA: TGTGCCAGCAGGGGGGGACAGGTACACACTGAAGCTTTCTTT. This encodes CASRGGQVHTEAFF.

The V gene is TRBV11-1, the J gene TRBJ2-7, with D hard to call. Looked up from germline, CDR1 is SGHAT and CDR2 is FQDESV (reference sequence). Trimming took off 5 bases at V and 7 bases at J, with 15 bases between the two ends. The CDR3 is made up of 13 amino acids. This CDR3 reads CASSNPGAWEQYF. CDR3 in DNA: TGTGCCAGCAGCAACCCAGGAGCGTGGGAGCAGTACTTC.

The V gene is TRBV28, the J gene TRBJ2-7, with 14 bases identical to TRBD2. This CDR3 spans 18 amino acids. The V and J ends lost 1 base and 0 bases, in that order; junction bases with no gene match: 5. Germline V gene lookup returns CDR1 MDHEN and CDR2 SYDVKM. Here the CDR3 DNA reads TGTGCCAGCAGTTTATTGGGACTAGCGGGAGAACGCTCCTACGAGCAGTACTTC. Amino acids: CASSLLGLAGERSYEQYF. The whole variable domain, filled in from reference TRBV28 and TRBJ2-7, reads DVKVTQSSRYLVKRTGEKVFLECVQDMDHENMFWYRQDPGLGLRLIYFSYDVKMKEKGDIPEGYSVSREKKERFSLILESASTNQTSMYLCASSLLGLAGERSYEQYFGPGTRLTVT.

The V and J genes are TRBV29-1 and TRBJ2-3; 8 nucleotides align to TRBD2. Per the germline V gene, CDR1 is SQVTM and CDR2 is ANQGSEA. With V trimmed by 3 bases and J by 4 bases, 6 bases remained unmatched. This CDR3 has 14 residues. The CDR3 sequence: CSVDGAGGADTQYF. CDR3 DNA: TGCAGCGTTGACGGCGCGGGAGGTGCAGATACGCAGTATTTT.

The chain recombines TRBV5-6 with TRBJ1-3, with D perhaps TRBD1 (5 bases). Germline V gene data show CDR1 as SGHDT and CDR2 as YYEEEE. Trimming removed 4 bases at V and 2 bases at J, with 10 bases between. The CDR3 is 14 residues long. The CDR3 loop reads CASSPRGPGNTIYF. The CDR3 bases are TGTGCCAGCAGCCCGAGGGGACCTGGAAACACCATATATTTT. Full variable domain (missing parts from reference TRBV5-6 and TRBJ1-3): DAGVTQSPTHLIKTRGQQVTLRCSPKSGHDTVSWYQQALGQGPQFIFQYYEEEERQRGNFPDRFSGHQFPNYSSELNVNALLLGDSALYLCASSPRGPGNTIYFGEGSWLTVV.

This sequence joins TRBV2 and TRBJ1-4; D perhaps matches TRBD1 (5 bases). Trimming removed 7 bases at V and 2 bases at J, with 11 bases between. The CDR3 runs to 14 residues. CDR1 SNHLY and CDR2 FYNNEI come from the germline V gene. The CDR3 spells CASKTGGTNEKLFF. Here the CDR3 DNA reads TGTGCCAGCAAGACGGGGGGTACTAATGAAAAACTGTTTTTT.

CDR3: CAGTGGSGELFF. DNA for the CDR3: TGCGCCGGGACAGGGGGGTCAGGGGAGCTGTTTTTT. The chain recombines TRBV29-1 with TRBJ2-2, with 11 bases fitting TRBD1. Germline V gene data show CDR1 as SQVTM and CDR2 as ANQGSEA. This CDR3 region has 12 residues.

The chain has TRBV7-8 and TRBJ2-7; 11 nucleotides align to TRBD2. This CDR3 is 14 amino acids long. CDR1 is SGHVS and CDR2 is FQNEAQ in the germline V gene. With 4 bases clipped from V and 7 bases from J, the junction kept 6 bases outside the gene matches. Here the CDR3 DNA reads TGTGCCAGCAGCTCGGCTAGCGGGAGGACAGAGCAGTACTTC. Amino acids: CASSSASGRTEQYF.

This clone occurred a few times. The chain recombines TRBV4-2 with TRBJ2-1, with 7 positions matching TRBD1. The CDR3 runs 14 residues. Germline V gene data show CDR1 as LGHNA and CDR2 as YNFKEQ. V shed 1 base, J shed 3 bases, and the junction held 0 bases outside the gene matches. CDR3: CASSQGDSYNEQFF. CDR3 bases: TGTGCCAGCAGCCAAGGGGACAGCTACAATGAGCAGTTCTTC.

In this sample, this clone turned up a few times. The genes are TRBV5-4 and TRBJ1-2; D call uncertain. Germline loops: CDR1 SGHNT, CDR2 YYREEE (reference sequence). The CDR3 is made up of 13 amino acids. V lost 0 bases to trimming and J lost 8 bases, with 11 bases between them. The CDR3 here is CASSLDQAWGYTF. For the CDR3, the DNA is TGTGCCAGCAGCTTGGACCAGGCCTGGGGCTACACCTTC.

The CDR3 is CASITTGTRGTGELFF. CDR3 nucleotide sequence: TGCGCCAGCATCACAACCGGGACTAGAGGCACCGGGGAGCTGTTTTTT. The rearrangement uses TRBV10-2 and TRBJ2-2; TRBD2 aligns across 8 bases. Losses at the gene ends were 7 bases for V and 4 bases for J; bases not matched to a gene: 11. The CDR3 covers 16 residues. Germline assignment: CDR1 WSHSY and CDR2 SAAADI.

The CDR3 loop reads CSVGDRGNTGELFF. DNA of the CDR3: TGCAGCGTTGGTGACCGCGGGAACACCGGGGAGCTGTTTTTT. The genes are TRBV29-1 and TRBJ2-2; no definite D call. V dropped 4 bases and J dropped 1 base, with 10 bases sitting between them. Looked up from germline, CDR1 is SQVTM and CDR2 is ANQGSEA. The CDR3 runs to 14 residues.

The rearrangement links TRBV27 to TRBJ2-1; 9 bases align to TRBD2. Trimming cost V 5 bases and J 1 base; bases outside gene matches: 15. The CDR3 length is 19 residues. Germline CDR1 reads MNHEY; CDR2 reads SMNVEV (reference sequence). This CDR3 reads CASSRDPGLAYGSYNEQFF. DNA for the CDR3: TGTGCCAGCAGTAGAGACCCGGGACTAGCTTACGGGTCCTACAATGAGCAGTTCTTC.

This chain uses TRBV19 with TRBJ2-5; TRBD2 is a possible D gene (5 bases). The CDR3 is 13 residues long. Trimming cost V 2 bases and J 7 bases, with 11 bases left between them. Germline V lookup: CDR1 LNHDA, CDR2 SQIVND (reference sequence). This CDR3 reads CASSISGPATQYF. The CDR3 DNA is TGTGCCAGTAGTATAAGCGGCCCGGCGACCCAGTACTTC. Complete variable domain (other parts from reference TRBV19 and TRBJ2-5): DGGITQSPKYLFRKEGQNVTLSCEQNLNHDAMYWYRQDPGQGLRLIYYSQIVNDFQKGDIAEGYSVSREKKESFPLTVTSAQKNPTAFYLCASSISGPATQYFGPGTRLLVL.

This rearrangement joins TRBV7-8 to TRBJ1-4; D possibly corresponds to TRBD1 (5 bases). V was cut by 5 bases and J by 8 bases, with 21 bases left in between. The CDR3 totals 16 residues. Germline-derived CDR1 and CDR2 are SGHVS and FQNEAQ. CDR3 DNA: TGTGCCAGCAGCCAAAACTTTCTAGGGGCCGGGGAAAAACTGTTTTTT. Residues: CASSQNFLGAGEKLFF.

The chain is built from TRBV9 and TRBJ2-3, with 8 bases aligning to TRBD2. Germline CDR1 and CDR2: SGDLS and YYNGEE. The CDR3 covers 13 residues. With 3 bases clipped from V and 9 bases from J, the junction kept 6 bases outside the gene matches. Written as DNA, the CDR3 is TGTGCCAGCAGCGGTGGTGGCGGGGGGACGCAGTATTTT. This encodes CASSGGGGGTQYF.

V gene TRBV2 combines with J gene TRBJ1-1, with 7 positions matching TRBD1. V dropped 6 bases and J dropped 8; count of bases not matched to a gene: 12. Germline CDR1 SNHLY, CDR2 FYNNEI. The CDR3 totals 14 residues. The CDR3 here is CASSGGQVQLEAFF. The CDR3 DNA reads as TGTGCCAGCAGCGGAGGACAGGTCCAGTTGGAAGCTTTCTTT.

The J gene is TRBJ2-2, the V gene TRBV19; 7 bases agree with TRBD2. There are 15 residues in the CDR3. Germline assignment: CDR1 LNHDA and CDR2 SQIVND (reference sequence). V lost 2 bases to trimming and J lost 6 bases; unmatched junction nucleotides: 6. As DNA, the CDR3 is TGTGCCAGTAGTATAACGGGAGGTGCCGCCGGGGAGCTGTTTTTT. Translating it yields CASSITGGAAGELFF.

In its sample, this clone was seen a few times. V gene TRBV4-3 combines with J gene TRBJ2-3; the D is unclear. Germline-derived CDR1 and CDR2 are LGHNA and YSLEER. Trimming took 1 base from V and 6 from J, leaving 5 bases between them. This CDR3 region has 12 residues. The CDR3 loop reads CASSQARDTQYF. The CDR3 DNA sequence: TGCGCCAGCAGCCAAGCAAGGGATACGCAGTATTTT.

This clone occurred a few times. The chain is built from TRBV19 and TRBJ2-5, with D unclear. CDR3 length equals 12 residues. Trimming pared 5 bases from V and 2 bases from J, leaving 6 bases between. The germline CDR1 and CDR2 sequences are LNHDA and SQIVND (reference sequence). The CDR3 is CASSHSQETQYF. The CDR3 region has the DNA TGTGCCAGTAGTCACAGTCAAGAGACCCAGTACTTC.

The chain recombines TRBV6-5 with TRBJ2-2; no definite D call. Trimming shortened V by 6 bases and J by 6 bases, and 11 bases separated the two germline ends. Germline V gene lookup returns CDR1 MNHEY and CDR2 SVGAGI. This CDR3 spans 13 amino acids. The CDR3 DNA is TGTGCCAGCAGACCGCCCAAACCCGGGGAGCTGTTTTTT. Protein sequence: CASRPPKPGELFF.

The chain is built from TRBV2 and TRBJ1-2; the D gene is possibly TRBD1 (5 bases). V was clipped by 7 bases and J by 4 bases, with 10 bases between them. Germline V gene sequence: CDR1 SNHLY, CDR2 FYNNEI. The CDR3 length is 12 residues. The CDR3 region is CASTTVPYGYTF. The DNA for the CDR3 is TGTGCCAGCACGACAGTCCCCTATGGCTACACCTTC.

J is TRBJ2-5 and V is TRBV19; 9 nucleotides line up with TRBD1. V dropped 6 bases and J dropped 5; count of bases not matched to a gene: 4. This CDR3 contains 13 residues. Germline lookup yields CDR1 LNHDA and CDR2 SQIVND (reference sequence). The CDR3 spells CASRRTGVETQYF. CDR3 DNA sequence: TGTGCCAGTAGGAGGACAGGGGTCGAGACCCAGTACTTC.

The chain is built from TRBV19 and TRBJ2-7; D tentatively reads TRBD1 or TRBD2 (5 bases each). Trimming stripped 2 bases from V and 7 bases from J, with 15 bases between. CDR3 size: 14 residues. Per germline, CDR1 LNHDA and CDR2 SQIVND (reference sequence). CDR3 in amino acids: CASSISPGTTEQYF. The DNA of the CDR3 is TGTGCCAGTAGTATATCCCCCGGGACCACGGAGCAGTACTTC.

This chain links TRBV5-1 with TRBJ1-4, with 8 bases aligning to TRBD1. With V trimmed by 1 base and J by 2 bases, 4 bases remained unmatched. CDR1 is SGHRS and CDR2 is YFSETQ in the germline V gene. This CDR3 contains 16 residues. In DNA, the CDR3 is TGCGCCAGCAGCTTGACTACAGGGGGGACTAATGAAAAACTGTTTTTT. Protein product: CASSLTTGGTNEKLFF.

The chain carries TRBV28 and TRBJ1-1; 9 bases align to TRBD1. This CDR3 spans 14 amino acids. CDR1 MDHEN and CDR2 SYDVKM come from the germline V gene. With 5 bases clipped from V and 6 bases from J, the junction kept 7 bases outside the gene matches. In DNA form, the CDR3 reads TGTGCCAGCAGTACCGGGACAGGGATCTCTGAAGCTTTCTTT. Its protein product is CASSTGTGISEAFF. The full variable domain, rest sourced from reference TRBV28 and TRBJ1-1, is DVKVTQSSRYLVKRTGEKVFLECVQDMDHENMFWYRQDPGLGLRLIYFSYDVKMKEKGDIPEGYSVSREKKERFSLILESASTNQTSMYLCASSTGTGISEAFFGQGTRLTVV.

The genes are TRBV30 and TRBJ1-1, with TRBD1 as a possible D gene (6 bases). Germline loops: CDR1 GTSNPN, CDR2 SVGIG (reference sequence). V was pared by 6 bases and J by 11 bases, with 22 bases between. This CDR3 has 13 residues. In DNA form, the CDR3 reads TGTGCCTGTAAAACCAGGGGAATACGAGAGGCTTTCTTT. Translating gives CACKTRGIREAFF. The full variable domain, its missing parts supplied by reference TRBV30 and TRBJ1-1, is SQTIHQWPATLVQPVGSPLSLECTVEGTSNPNLYWYRQAAGRGLQLLFYSVGIGQISSEVPQNLSASRPQDRQFILSSKKLLLSDSGFYLCACKTRGIREAFFGQGTRLTVV.